This is a list of T cell receptor beta chains from one sample in a study of blood T cell repertoires in COVID-19. This table comes from immunoSEQ multiplex PCR, and its TCRdb copy is limited to in-frame clones, with some not included. The repertoire holds about 220,000 clones, approximately 85% seen once, with approximately 2.4% in the top ten. The sample consisted of peripheral blood. The receptor set was obtained from a woman in her 70s with COVID-19, enrolled during active disease. Each CDR3 is given with its conserved first and last residue. The order of the fields is clone size, V gene, D gene, J gene, CDR3 protein, CDR3 DNA. A D gene is named only where the DNA matches it firmly. Clone sizes are given selectively: once, few, many, or a class where the clone is expanded.

-,TRBV21-1,-,TRBJ1-3,CASSKRSYRGNTIYF,TGTGCCAGCAGCAAAAGAAGTTACAGGGGAAACACCATATATTTT
-,TRBV6-1,-,TRBJ2-3,CASSEAWGEGFTDTQYF,TGTGCCAGCAGTGAAGCGTGGGGAGAGGGTTTCACAGATACGCAGTATTTT
-,TRBV7-8,-,TRBJ1-2,CASSLVIGVYGYTF,TGTGCCAGCAGCTTAGTCATAGGGGTCTATGGCTACACCTTC
once,TRBV6-5,-,TRBJ2-4,CATIIKLAKNIQYF,TGTGCCACCATAATCAAACTAGCCAAAAACATTCAGTACTTC
-,TRBV7-2,-,TRBJ2-2,CASSLEAVNTGELFF,TGTGCCAGCAGCTTAGAAGCGGTGAACACCGGGGAGCTGTTTTTT
-,TRBV9,-,TRBJ1-3,CASSAVTGNTIYF,TGTGCCAGCAGTGCAGTAACTGGAAACACCATATATTTT
-,TRBV7-3,-,TRBJ2-5,CASSWGGMQETQYF,TGTGCCAGCAGTTGGGGCGGGATGCAAGAGACCCAGTACTTC
-,TRBV7-9,-,TRBJ1-6,CASSQNQHSNSPLHF,TGTGCCAGCAGCCAAAATCAACATTCTAATTCACCCCTCCACTTT
-,TRBV29-1,-,TRBJ1-6,CSVKGEGNSPLHF,TGCAGCGTCAAGGGGGAGGGAAATTCACCCCTCCACTTT
once,TRBV7-3,TRBD1,TRBJ2-2,CASRPPGQGTGELFF,TGTGCCAGCAGACCTCCGGGACAGGGGACCGGGGAGCTGTTTTTT
-,TRBV30,-,TRBJ2-2,CAWSVFSGELFF,TGTGCCTGGAGTGTATTTTCGGGGGAGCTGTTTTTT
once,TRBV27,-,TRBJ1-1,CASSLAGNVMNTEAFF,TGTGCCAGCAGTTTGGCGGGAAATGTAATGAACACTGAAGCTTTCTTT
-,TRBV19,TRBD2,TRBJ2-1,CASSLDPPGTSGPYNEQFF,TGTGCCAGTAGCCTCGACCCCCCCGGGACTAGCGGACCCTACAATGAGCAGTTCTTC
-,TRBV7-9,-,TRBJ1-5,CASSYPGAGDNQPQHF,TGTGCCAGCAGTTACCCAGGGGCCGGGGACAATCAGCCCCAGCATTTT
-,TRBV29-1,TRBD1,TRBJ1-1,CSVYRGETEAFF,TGCAGCGTTTACAGGGGGGAGACTGAAGCTTTCTTT
-,TRBV5-8,TRBD1,TRBJ1-5,CASSLQGARPQHF,TGTGCCAGCAGCCTTCAGGGGGCCCGTCCCCAGCATTTT
-,TRBV5-1,TRBD1,TRBJ2-7,CASSFSPGTGANEQYF,TGCGCCAGCAGCTTTTCCCCCGGGACAGGGGCAAACGAGCAGTACTTC
-,TRBV7-2,TRBD1,TRBJ1-2,CASSLTPGQNYGYTF,TGTGCCAGCAGCTTGACCCCGGGACAGAACTATGGCTACACCTTC
-,TRBV12-3/TRBV12-4,-,TRBJ1-5,CASSLSSDQPQHF,TGTGCCAGCAGTTTAAGCTCCGATCAGCCCCAGCATTTT
-,TRBV5-1,-,TRBJ2-7,CASSRGEGGTYEQYF,TGCGCCAGCAGCCGAGGGGAGGGGGGTACCTACGAGCAGTACTTC
-,TRBV19,TRBD2,TRBJ2-1,CASSARLAGGPNEQFF,TGTGCCAGTAGTGCCCGACTAGCGGGAGGGCCAAATGAGCAGTTCTTC
-,TRBV5-5,TRBD1,TRBJ1-2,CASSSGQSLHVYGYTF,TGTGCCAGCAGCTCGGGACAGTCCCTACACGTCTATGGCTACACCTTC
-,TRBV29-1,-,TRBJ1-4,CSAVGWGSINEKLFF,TGCAGCGCCGTGGGGTGGGGCTCCATTAATGAAAAACTGTTTTTT
-,TRBV19,-,TRBJ1-1,CASSIQDTNTEAFF,TGTGCCAGTAGTATCCAGGATACGAACACTGAAGCTTTCTTT
-,TRBV7-3,-,TRBJ1-1,CASSRNRVTEAFF,TGTGCCAGCAGCCGTAACAGGGTCACTGAAGCTTTCTTT
-,TRBV19,TRBD1,TRBJ2-7,CASSETGSSYEQYF,TGTGCCAGTAGTGAGACAGGGAGCTCCTACGAGCAGTACTTC
few,TRBV5-3,TRBD2,TRBJ2-1,CARSFIAGDEQFF,TGTGCCAGAAGCTTTATAGCGGGAGATGAGCAGTTCTTC
-,TRBV11-2,-,TRBJ2-7,CASKNLPRSYEQYF,TGTGCCAGCAAAAACTTGCCCCGATCCTACGAGCAGTACTTC
-,TRBV19,-,TRBJ2-2,CASSLGLLAPANTGELFF,TGTGCCAGTAGTCTTGGACTTCTAGCGCCGGCGAACACCGGGGAGCTGTTTTTT
-,TRBV4-2,TRBD2,TRBJ2-7,CASSQEKLAGRRQYF,TGTGCCAGCAGCCAAGAGAAGCTAGCGGGACGGAGGCAGTACTTC
once,TRBV7-2,TRBD2,TRBJ2-7,CASSLTFAGGREQYF,TGTGCCAGCAGCTTAACTTTCGCGGGAGGGCGCGAGCAGTACTTC
-,TRBV9,-,TRBJ1-2,CASSAPQTTRRATFGYTF,TGTGCCAGCAGCGCCCCCCAGACGACACGGAGGGCGACTTTTGGCTACACCTTC
-,TRBV6-2/TRBV6-3,-,TRBJ1-1,CASSYSRQTNTEAFF,TGTGCCAGCAGTTACTCAAGACAGACGAACACTGAAGCTTTCTTT
few,TRBV5-4,-,TRBJ1-4,CASSLGGDGREKLFF,TGTGCCAGCAGCTTAGGGGGGGACGGGCGAGAAAAACTGTTTTTT
-,TRBV6-2/TRBV6-3,TRBD1,TRBJ1-5,CASSYPDRVGHQPQHF,TGTGCCAGCAGTTACCCGGACAGGGTAGGGCATCAGCCCCAGCATTTT
-,TRBV4-3,TRBD1,TRBJ1-2,CASSQDWKQGVSGYTF,TGCGCCAGCAGCCAAGATTGGAAACAGGGGGTTAGTGGCTACACCTTC
-,TRBV27,-,TRBJ1-1,CASSFSRNMNTEAFF,TGTGCCAGCAGTTTTTCGAGGAACATGAACACTGAAGCTTTCTTT
-,TRBV7-3,TRBD2,TRBJ2-2,CASSSQRGIGELFF,TGTGCCAGCAGCTCCCAGCGGGGGATCGGGGAGCTGTTTTTT
-,TRBV18,-,TRBJ2-2,CASSQRRKPGQENTGELFF,TGTGCCAGCTCACAGAGAAGGAAACCGGGACAAGAGAACACCGGGGAGCTGTTTTTT
-,TRBV15,TRBD2,TRBJ2-1,CATSSYGLAGIYSYNEQFF,TGTGCCACCAGCAGCTATGGACTAGCGGGTATATACTCCTACAATGAGCAGTTCTTC
-,TRBV6-1,-,TRBJ1-2,CASRIDSNYGYTF,TGTGCCAGCAGGATTGACAGTAACTATGGCTACACCTTC
few,TRBV7-2,TRBD2,TRBJ2-5,CASSPSGVSRETQYF,TGTGCCAGCAGCCCCAGCGGGGTATCAAGAGAGACCCAGTACTTC
-,TRBV30,-,TRBJ2-1,CAWSVGASTDEQFF,TGTGCCTGGAGTGTAGGGGCTAGTACGGATGAGCAGTTCTTC
once,TRBV5-1,TRBD1,TRBJ2-1,CASSLTGGTYNEQFF,TGCGCCAGCAGCTTGACAGGGGGGACATACAATGAGCAGTTCTTC
-,TRBV7-3,-,TRBJ1-1,CASSPTPAVNTEAFF,TGTGCCAGCAGCCCGACCCCGGCGGTAAACACTGAAGCTTTCTTT
-,TRBV18,TRBD1,TRBJ1-2,CASSQLLDRDGYTF,TGTGCCAGCTCACAACTTCTAGACAGGGATGGCTACACCTTC
-,TRBV9,TRBD2,TRBJ2-2,CASSVEGLAGTGELFF,TGTGCCAGCAGCGTAGAGGGACTAGCGGGAACCGGGGAGCTGTTTTTT
-,TRBV9,TRBD2,TRBJ2-7,CASSVRAGDEQYF,TGTGCCAGCAGCGTAAGGGCGGGAGACGAGCAGTACTTC
-,TRBV29-1,-,TRBJ2-3,CSVAIALGTDTQYF,TGCAGCGTTGCCATAGCGCTTGGCACAGATACGCAGTATTTT
-,TRBV5-1,-,TRBJ1-1,CASSLQLNTEAFF,TGCGCCAGCAGCTTACAGTTGAACACTGAAGCTTTCTTT
-,TRBV5-1,TRBD1,TRBJ2-5,CASSFGVRGYRETQYF,TGCGCCAGCAGCTTCGGAGTCAGGGGGTATCGAGAGACCCAGTACTTC
-,TRBV5-1,TRBD1,TRBJ1-1,CASSRTPGTGDTEAFF,TGCGCCAGCAGCCGCACCCCCGGGACAGGGGACACTGAAGCTTTCTTT
-,TRBV11-3,TRBD1,TRBJ1-2,CASSQQGAGYGYTF,TGTGCCAGCAGCCAACAGGGGGCCGGCTATGGCTACACCTTC
-,TRBV6-5,-,TRBJ2-7,CASSYGGGAPYEQYF,TGTGCCAGCAGTTACGGAGGGGGCGCGCCCTACGAGCAGTACTTC
-,TRBV7-2,-,TRBJ2-7,CASSPNGGGLSYEQYF,TGTGCCAGCAGCCCCAATGGTGGGGGCCTCTCCTACGAGCAGTACTTC
-,TRBV27,-,TRBJ2-7,CASSRSIGSSYEQYF,TGTGCCAGCAGTCGGTCTATAGGGAGCTCCTACGAGCAGTACTTC
-,TRBV11-2,-,TRBJ2-2,CASSLTGVRGTGELFF,TGTGCCAGCAGCTTAACTGGGGTGAGAGGGACCGGGGAGCTGTTTTTT
-,TRBV11-3,-,TRBJ1-6,CASRTGLNYNSPLHF,TGTGCCAGCAGGACGGGACTGAACTATAATTCACCCCTCCACTTT